Here is one TCR beta chain with its context. Trimming took 5 bases from V and 0 from J; bases not matched to a gene: 7. The CDR3 runs to 15 residues. In germline, CDR1 is MGHDK, CDR2 SYGVNS. Sequencing used immunoSEQ multiplex PCR; TCRdb keeps in-frame clones, though not all of them. The sample shows roughly 200,000 clones, about 85% of them seen only once. Participants came from about two dozen US areas, aged about 18 to 95 years. The data originate from a study of blood T cell repertoires in COVID-19. The chain combines TRBV25-1 with TRBJ2-7; 7 positions match TRBD1. Input material: PBMCs or T cells enriched from blood (not recorded which). This clonotype originated in a man in his forties or fifties who had recovered from COVID-19. CDR3 coding DNA: TGTGCCAGCAGTAGGACAGGTCCCTTCTCCTACGAGCAGTACTTC. It specifies CASSRTGPFSYEQYF.